Described below is a single T cell receptor beta chain sequence and its context. Trimming removed 3 bases at V and 8 bases at J, with 14 bases between. The CDR3 runs to 14 residues. Germline CDR1 and CDR2: SGHAT and FQDESV (reference sequence). Sequencing used immunoSEQ multiplex PCR; TCRdb keeps in-frame clones, though not all of them. This sample has approximately 89,000 clones, with around 86% found just once. This specimen belongs to a study of control samples from healthy donors and cancer patients. Sequencing was carried out using blood. The chain employs TRBV11-1 and TRBJ1-3; D not resolved. This sequence was found in a man aged 30 to 39 in good health. The CDR3 protein is CASSLDGRRDTIYF. As DNA, the CDR3 is TGTGCCAGCAGCTTGGACGGAAGACGGGACACCATATATTTT. The variable domain in full, completed from reference TRBV11-1 and TRBJ1-3, reads EAEVAQSPRYKITEKSQAVAFWCDPISGHATLYWYRQILGQGPELLVQFQDESVVDDSQLPKDRFSAERLKGVDSTLKIQPAELGDSAMYLCASSLDGRRDTIYFGEGSWLTVV.